This T cell receptor (beta chain) was identified during a study of cytomegalovirus exposure and HLA in healthy donors. Study as a whole: Early released data comprised 80 million to 90 million unique TCRs from HLA-typed donors.

Primers for the PCR totalled 60 Vbeta and 13 Jbeta. TCRdb's table, derived via immunoSEQ multiplex PCR, lists solely in-frame clones and lacks some. The sample includes over 100,000 clones, roughly 79% of them seen just once. To note about this clone: The antigen is undetermined.

Overall study findings and caveats: As confirmed in vitro, a few CMV-associated chains were specific for CMV antigens. As a later analysis showed, a missense DCLRE1C variant was linked to trimming of TCR beta V- and J-genes. Analyzed later, most CMV-associated TCR beta chains appeared HLA-restricted.

The TCR comes from a woman aged 25 to 39 in good health and CMV-seronegative. The sequencing sample was made of PBMCs.

In DNA form, the CDR3 reads TGCGCCAGCAGCTTGGATCCCGGGACAGCCTATGGCTACACCTTC. Its protein product is CASSLDPGTAYGYTF. This chain links TRBV5-1 with TRBJ1-2, with TRBD1 matching over 7 bases. The CDR3 length is 15 residues. V dropped 0 bases and J dropped 4; count of bases not matched to a gene: 6. Germline V lookup: CDR1 SGHRS, CDR2 YFSETQ.